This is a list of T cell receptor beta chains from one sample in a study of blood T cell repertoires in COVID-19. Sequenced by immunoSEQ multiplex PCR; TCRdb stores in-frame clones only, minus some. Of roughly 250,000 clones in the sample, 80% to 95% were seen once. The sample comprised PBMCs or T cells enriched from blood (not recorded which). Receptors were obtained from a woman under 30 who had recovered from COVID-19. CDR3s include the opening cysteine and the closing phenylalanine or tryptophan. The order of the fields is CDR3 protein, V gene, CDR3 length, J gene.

cdr3_aa: CASSPGLNTGELFF; v_call: TRBV5-6; cdr3_length: 14; j_call: TRBJ2-2
cdr3_aa: CASSLGAESTDTQYF; v_call: TRBV11-3; cdr3_length: 15; j_call: TRBJ2-3
cdr3_aa: CASTAAAGMSGNTIYF; v_call: TRBV19; cdr3_length: 16; j_call: TRBJ1-3
cdr3_aa: CASSESHLVNEQYF; v_call: TRBV4-3; cdr3_length: 14; j_call: TRBJ2-7
cdr3_aa: CASSQDVQGGTEAFF; v_call: TRBV4-1; cdr3_length: 15; j_call: TRBJ1-1
cdr3_aa: CASSTRTSGDYEQYF; v_call: TRBV13; cdr3_length: 15; j_call: TRBJ2-7
cdr3_aa: CASSLKGGSGQAFF; v_call: TRBV11-1; cdr3_length: 14; j_call: TRBJ1-1
cdr3_aa: CASSLIQISSGANVLTF; v_call: TRBV28; cdr3_length: 17; j_call: TRBJ2-6
cdr3_aa: CASSLSPNSNQPQHF; v_call: TRBV28; cdr3_length: 15; j_call: TRBJ1-5
cdr3_aa: CASSYSRGSAFF; v_call: TRBV6-5; cdr3_length: 12; j_call: TRBJ1-1
cdr3_aa: CASSRSNTEAFF; v_call: TRBV6-5; cdr3_length: 12; j_call: TRBJ1-1
cdr3_aa: CASSLARRAGNTIYF; v_call: TRBV7-8; cdr3_length: 15; j_call: TRBJ1-3
cdr3_aa: CASSLYLGSYPDTQYF; v_call: TRBV5-6; cdr3_length: 16; j_call: TRBJ2-3
cdr3_aa: CATSDSGQQGTQYF; v_call: TRBV24-1; cdr3_length: 14; j_call: TRBJ2-3
cdr3_aa: CATSPRRYTGDSNQPQHF; v_call: TRBV15; cdr3_length: 18; j_call: TRBJ1-5
cdr3_aa: CASSATGRSSYEQYF; v_call: TRBV7-2; cdr3_length: 15; j_call: TRBJ2-7
cdr3_aa: CATSGTGQEETQYF; v_call: TRBV24-1; cdr3_length: 14; j_call: TRBJ2-5
cdr3_aa: CSASPLAGVYNEQFF; v_call: TRBV20-1; cdr3_length: 15; j_call: TRBJ2-1
cdr3_aa: CSVETGLGTEAFF; v_call: TRBV29-1; cdr3_length: 13; j_call: TRBJ1-1
cdr3_aa: CASGGAGTDTQYF; v_call: TRBV19; cdr3_length: 13; j_call: TRBJ2-3
cdr3_aa: CASSPGQGLTEAFF; v_call: TRBV18; cdr3_length: 14; j_call: TRBJ1-1
cdr3_aa: CASSQEGGGRGTQYF; v_call: TRBV3-1/TRBV3-2; cdr3_length: 15; j_call: TRBJ2-5
cdr3_aa: CASSDDREKNTQYF; v_call: TRBV2; cdr3_length: 14; j_call: TRBJ2-3
cdr3_aa: CASSVERSGGETQYF; v_call: TRBV9; cdr3_length: 15; j_call: TRBJ2-5
cdr3_aa: CASSQEGTGGSYGYTF; v_call: TRBV3-1/TRBV3-2; cdr3_length: 16; j_call: TRBJ1-2
cdr3_aa: CASSFRGWGDEAFF; v_call: TRBV7-9; cdr3_length: 14; j_call: TRBJ1-1
cdr3_aa: CASSDPDGGIYEQYF; v_call: TRBV6-4; cdr3_length: 15; j_call: TRBJ2-7
cdr3_aa: CASTLGGEQYF; v_call: TRBV5-6; cdr3_length: 11; j_call: TRBJ2-7
cdr3_aa: CASSLGVHGSPLHF; v_call: TRBV7-8; cdr3_length: 14; j_call: TRBJ1-6
cdr3_aa: CASSRSGEGPYEQYF; v_call: TRBV6-5; cdr3_length: 15; j_call: TRBJ2-7
cdr3_aa: CASSDGSGKMNQPQHF; v_call: TRBV2; cdr3_length: 16; j_call: TRBJ1-5
cdr3_aa: CSASVSGNTGELFF; v_call: TRBV20-1; cdr3_length: 14; j_call: TRBJ2-2
cdr3_aa: CASSRDYNTEAFF; v_call: TRBV19; cdr3_length: 13; j_call: TRBJ1-1
cdr3_aa: CASSVMGSTSAGELFF; v_call: TRBV9; cdr3_length: 16; j_call: TRBJ2-2
cdr3_aa: CASSMTGTSYSNEQFF; v_call: TRBV9; cdr3_length: 16; j_call: TRBJ2-1
cdr3_aa: CASSLPLRLALGETQYF; v_call: TRBV5-1; cdr3_length: 17; j_call: TRBJ2-5
cdr3_aa: CASSLDSSYYGYTF; v_call: TRBV11-2; cdr3_length: 14; j_call: TRBJ1-2
cdr3_aa: CASSQGQGPQPQHF; v_call: TRBV3-1/TRBV3-2; cdr3_length: 14; j_call: TRBJ1-5
cdr3_aa: CSALGPGSYGYTF; v_call: TRBV29-1; cdr3_length: 13; j_call: TRBJ1-2
cdr3_aa: CAISETIQGRYGYTF; v_call: TRBV10-3; cdr3_length: 15; j_call: TRBJ1-2
cdr3_aa: CASSKGQGGPDTQYF; v_call: TRBV5-4; cdr3_length: 15; j_call: TRBJ2-3
cdr3_aa: CASSLSGEAGYGYTF; v_call: TRBV7-8; cdr3_length: 15; j_call: TRBJ1-2
cdr3_aa: CASSSPTGTGKGYTF; v_call: TRBV3-1/TRBV3-2; cdr3_length: 15; j_call: TRBJ1-2
cdr3_aa: CASSLAGGLRAFF; v_call: TRBV5-6; cdr3_length: 13; j_call: TRBJ1-1
cdr3_aa: CASTNVGLHGGKLFF; v_call: TRBV7-2; cdr3_length: 15; j_call: TRBJ1-4
cdr3_aa: CASSPGLAPATDTQYF; v_call: TRBV7-2; cdr3_length: 16; j_call: TRBJ2-3
cdr3_aa: CATSRDLFSGANVLTF; v_call: TRBV15; cdr3_length: 16; j_call: TRBJ2-6
cdr3_aa: CSVESRTEAFF; v_call: TRBV29-1; cdr3_length: 11; j_call: TRBJ1-1
cdr3_aa: CAISESSGDAAYEQYF; v_call: TRBV10-3; cdr3_length: 16; j_call: TRBJ2-7
cdr3_aa: CASSIRTGDKDGYTF; v_call: TRBV5-1; cdr3_length: 15; j_call: TRBJ1-2
cdr3_aa: CASSFGLGEPQHF; v_call: TRBV5-1; cdr3_length: 13; j_call: TRBJ1-5
cdr3_aa: CATSRDLTGLYGYTF; v_call: TRBV15; cdr3_length: 15; j_call: TRBJ1-2
cdr3_aa: CASIHGQGKVKNIQYF; v_call: TRBV5-5; cdr3_length: 16; j_call: TRBJ2-4
cdr3_aa: CASRGTAAGELFF; v_call: TRBV9; cdr3_length: 13; j_call: TRBJ2-2
cdr3_aa: CASSSSGTEETQYF; v_call: TRBV28; cdr3_length: 14; j_call: TRBJ2-5